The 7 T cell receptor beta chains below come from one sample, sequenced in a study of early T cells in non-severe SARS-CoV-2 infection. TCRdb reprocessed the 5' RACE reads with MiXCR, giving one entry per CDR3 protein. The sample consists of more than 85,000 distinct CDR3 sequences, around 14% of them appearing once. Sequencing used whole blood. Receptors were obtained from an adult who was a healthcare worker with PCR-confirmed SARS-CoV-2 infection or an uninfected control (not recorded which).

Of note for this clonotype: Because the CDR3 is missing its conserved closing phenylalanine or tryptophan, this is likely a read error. This CDR3 reads CASSPETDTEAFS. As DNA, the CDR3 is TGTGCCAGCAGCCCCGAGACCGACACTGAAGCTTTCTCT. The rearrangement joins TRBV3-1 to TRBJ1-1; D is uncertain. This CDR3 spans 13 amino acids. In germline, CDR1 is LGHDT, CDR2 YNNKEL (reference sequence). V was pared by 4 bases and J by 3 bases, with 9 bases between.

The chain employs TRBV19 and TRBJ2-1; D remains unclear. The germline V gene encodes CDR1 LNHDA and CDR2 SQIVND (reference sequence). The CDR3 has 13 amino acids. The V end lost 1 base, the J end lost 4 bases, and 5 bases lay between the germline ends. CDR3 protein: CASSIARYNEQFF. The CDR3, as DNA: TGTGCCAGTAGTATAGCGCGATACAATGAGCAGTTCTTC.

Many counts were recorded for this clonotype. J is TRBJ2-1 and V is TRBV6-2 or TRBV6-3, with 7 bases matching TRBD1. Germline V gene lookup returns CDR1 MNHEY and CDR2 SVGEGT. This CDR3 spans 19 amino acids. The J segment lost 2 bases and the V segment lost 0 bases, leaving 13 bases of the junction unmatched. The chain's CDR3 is CASSYSPERGRMTYNEQFF. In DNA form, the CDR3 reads TGTGCCAGCAGTTACTCCCCTGAAAGGGGGCGGATGACCTACAATGAGCAGTTCTTC.

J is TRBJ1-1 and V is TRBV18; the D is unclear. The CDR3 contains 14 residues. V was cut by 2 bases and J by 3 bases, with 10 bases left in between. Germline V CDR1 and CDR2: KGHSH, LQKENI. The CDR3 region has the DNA TGTGCCAGCTCACCAAGGGAGATGGACACTGAAGCTTTCTTT. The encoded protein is CASSPREMDTEAFF.

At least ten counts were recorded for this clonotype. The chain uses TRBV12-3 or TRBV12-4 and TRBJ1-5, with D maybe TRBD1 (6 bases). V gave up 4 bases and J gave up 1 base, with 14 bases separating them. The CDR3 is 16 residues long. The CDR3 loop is CASSSAGQLSNQPQHF. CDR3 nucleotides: TGTGCCAGCAGTTCCGCCGGACAGCTGAGCAATCAGCCCCAGCATTTT.

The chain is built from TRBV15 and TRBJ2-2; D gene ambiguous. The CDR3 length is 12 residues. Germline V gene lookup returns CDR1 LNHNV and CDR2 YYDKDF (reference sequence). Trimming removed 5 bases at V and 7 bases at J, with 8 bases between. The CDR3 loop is CATSPTGGELFF. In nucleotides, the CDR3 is TGTGCCACCAGCCCGACTGGCGGGGAGCTGTTTTTT.

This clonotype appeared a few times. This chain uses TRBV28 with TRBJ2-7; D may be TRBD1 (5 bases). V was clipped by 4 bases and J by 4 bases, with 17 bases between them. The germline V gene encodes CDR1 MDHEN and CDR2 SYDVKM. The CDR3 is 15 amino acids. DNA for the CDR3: TGTGCCAGCAGTTCGGCCCAGGGTGCCCCATACGAGCAGTACTTC. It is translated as CASSSAQGAPYEQYF.